The sequence of this TCR beta chain was determined in a study of blood T cell repertoires in COVID-19. This clone was picked up one time. Original analysis: Reference gene primers were amplified, and this amplification served to estimate nucleated cell counts. This table comes from immunoSEQ multiplex PCR, and its TCRdb copy is limited to in-frame clones, with some not included. V, J and clone size were drawn from that table, and D and trimming were deduced from the DNA. The sample has fewer than 250,000 clones; 70% to 90% are singletons. The sequenced material came from PBMCs or T cells enriched from blood (not recorded which). The source of this sequence is a woman aged 40-49 years with acute COVID-19.

CDR3 region: CASSQAGGGYNEQFF. CDR3 bases: TGTGCCAGCAGTCAAGCGGGAGGGGGCTACAATGAGCAGTTCTTC. The chain is built from TRBV28 and TRBJ2-1; 10 bases fit TRBD2. Losses at the gene ends were 5 bases for V and 3 bases for J; bases not matched to a gene: 4. The CDR3 consists of 15 residues. Germline CDR1 reads MDHEN; CDR2 reads SYDVKM.